A selection of T cell receptor beta chains follows, all from one sample in a study of blood T cell repertoires in COVID-19. Method: immunoSEQ multiplex PCR; TCRdb's copy keeps in-frame clones and lacks some. The sample carries 55,000 to 85,000 clones, roughly nine tenths recorded once. Material: peripheral blood. Receptor source: a woman younger than 30 with acute or convalescent COVID-19. CDR3s include the opening cysteine and the closing phenylalanine or tryptophan. The D gene is left open where the match is weak. The size of a clone is reported for some rows only, either as once, few or many, or as a class for expanded clones.

TRBJ1-2 TRBV30 . . TGTGCCTGGAGTGTAGTCGGCGGCTATGGCTACACCTTC CAWSVVGGYGYTF
TRBJ1-6 TRBV9 . . TGTGCCAGCAGCGTGGGGGTAACGGGGGTTAATTCACCCCTCCACTTT CASSVGVTGVNSPLHF
TRBJ2-3 TRBV7-8 . TRBD2 TGTGCCAGCAGCTTACTCCCAGCGGGGGGCTACACAGATACGCAGTATTTT CASSLLPAGGYTDTQYF
TRBJ2-1 TRBV14 . . TGTGCCAGCAGCCAAGGCGGGGCCATGTACAATGAGCAGTTCTTC CASSQGGAMYNEQFF
TRBJ2-7 TRBV7-2 . TRBD2 TGTGCCAGCAGCTTAAACGACGGACTAGTTCCCGAGCAGTACTTC CASSLNDGLVPEQYF
TRBJ2-3 TRBV11-2 . TRBD2 TGTGCCAGCAGCCCAACATGGACTAGCGGCACAGATACGCAGTATTTT CASSPTWTSGTDTQYF
TRBJ2-1 TRBV24-1 . TRBD2 TGTGCCACCAGTAGCACTAGCGGGAGGGGGGGGCAGTTCTTC CATSSTSGRGGQFF
TRBJ2-7 TRBV11-2 . TRBD2 TGTGCCAGCAGCAAACTCGTAGCGGGAGGCCCGACCTACGAGCAGTACTTC CASSKLVAGGPTYEQYF
TRBJ2-1 TRBV10-1 once TRBD2 TGCGCCAGCGGGAGGGCCTGGAATGAGCAGTTCTTC CASGRAWNEQFF
TRBJ1-6 TRBV20-1 . . TGCAGTGCTACAACCTTTGGAGCCCTCCACTTT CSATTFGALHF
TRBJ2-7 TRBV18 . . TGTGCCAGCTCGCGTCCCGGGACATTATACGAGCAGTACTTC CASSRPGTLYEQYF
TRBJ2-1 TRBV7-2 . TRBD2 TGTGCCAGCAGCTCGCCGGGGGGGCTGAATGAGCAGTTCTTC CASSSPGGLNEQFF
TRBJ2-3 TRBV5-5 . TRBD1 TGTGCCAGCAGCTTTGGGGGACAGGGTATTGCAGATACGCAGTATTTT CASSFGGQGIADTQYF
TRBJ1-5 TRBV2 . TRBD1 TGTGCCAGCAGTGACCTCGGGACAGGGGTTCCTCAGCCCCAGCATTTT CASSDLGTGVPQPQHF
TRBJ1-2 TRBV20-1 . . TGCAGTGCTAGAGTTCCAGGGGACTACACCTTC CSARVPGDYTF
TRBJ1-1 TRBV20-1 . . TGCAGTGCTAGTCCCCATGGCACGAACACTGAAGCTTTCTTT CSASPHGTNTEAFF
TRBJ2-1 TRBV9 once . TGTGCCAGCAGCGTGGAATCGGGTGAGCAGTTCTTC CASSVESGEQFF
TRBJ2-7 TRBV7-9 . . TGTGCCAGCAGCTCAACAGGGAGAGAGTCCTACGAGCAGTACTTC CASSSTGRESYEQYF
TRBJ2-2 TRBV19 . . TGTGCCAGTAGTATAGGGGCTATCACCGGGGAGCTGTTTTTT CASSIGAITGELFF
TRBJ1-1 TRBV7-9 . . TGTGCCAGCAGCAACCTGGGGGCCATGAACACTGAAGCTTTCTTT CASSNLGAMNTEAFF